This TCR beta chain was recovered during a study of blood T cell repertoires in COVID-19. Study-wide context: From T cells, B-cell-depleted T cells, or PBMCs came the material, which was cDNA or gDNA.

Per the germline V gene, CDR1 is ENHRY and CDR2 is SYGVKD. The trim removed 4 bases at V and 1 base at J, leaving 3 bases unmatched. This CDR3 is built from 15 residues. The authors' processing: Using reference gene primer amplification, nucleated cell counts were estimated. Profiling relied on immunoSEQ multiplex PCR, and the TCRdb table lists in-frame clones only, not all of them. V and J calls and clone size follow that table, whereas D and trimming were derived from the DNA. Here the sample spans roughly 250,000 clones, about 90% being singletons. The TCR was taken from a woman aged 18-29 years who had recovered from COVID-19. The chain has TRBV10-3 and TRBJ1-2; the match to TRBD1 covers 10 bases. The specimen sequenced was PBMCs or T cells enriched from blood (not recorded which). This CDR3 reads CAISGGTGVNYGYTF. The CDR3 nucleotides read TGTGCCATCAGTGGAGGGACAGGGGTTAACTATGGCTACACCTTC.